Listed here are 25 T cell receptor beta chains from one sample, sequenced in a study of blood T cell repertoires in COVID-19. The method was immunoSEQ multiplex PCR; TCRdb's version includes in-frame clones alone and lacks a portion of them. The sample lists 110,000 or so clones; about three quarters were seen once. Sequencing input: peripheral blood. The source is a human donor in a cohort sampled during active or convalescent COVID-19.

This clone was observed at least ten times. The chain combines TRBV5-1 with TRBJ2-1; D is perhaps TRBD2 (7 bases). Trimming stripped 0 bases from V and 0 bases from J, with 25 bases between. From germline, CDR1 is SGHRS and CDR2 YFSETQ. The CDR3 sequence is 21 residues long. The CDR3 region is CASSLGRTGTASGYSYNEQFF. As DNA, the CDR3 is TGCGCCAGCAGCTTGGGTCGCACAGGGACCGCTAGCGGATACTCCTACAATGAGCAGTTCTTC.

This clone has just one count. The chain uses TRBV7-9 and TRBJ2-5, with TRBD1 matching over 7 bases. The CDR3 covers 16 residues. V lost 5 bases, J lost 2 bases, and 11 bases stayed unmatched. Germline V gene data show CDR1 as SEHNR and CDR2 as FQNEAQ (reference sequence). The CDR3 DNA reads TGTGCCAGCAGCCGGCCCGGGACAGCCCGACAAGAGACCCAGTACTTC. It is translated as CASSRPGTARQETQYF.

The V gene is TRBV5-1, the J gene TRBJ2-2, with TRBD1 matching over 10 bases. V dropped 7 bases and J dropped 6; count of bases not matched to a gene: 9. From germline, CDR1 is SGHRS and CDR2 YFSETQ. The CDR3 is 15 amino acids. This chain's CDR3 is CASRKGQGIPGELFF. The CDR3 DNA follows: TGCGCCAGCCGAAAGGGACAGGGGATACCCGGGGAGCTGTTTTTT.

This rearrangement joins TRBV7-9 to TRBJ2-1; unclear D gene. Trimming stripped 5 bases from V and 6 bases from J, with 14 bases between. The CDR3 spans 14 residues. Per germline, CDR1 SEHNR and CDR2 FQNEAQ (reference sequence). The CDR3 protein is CASSPVWRSNEQFF. The CDR3 nucleotides read TGTGCCAGCAGCCCTGTTTGGCGGAGCAATGAGCAGTTCTTC.

In its sample, this clone was seen once. This rearrangement joins TRBV19 to TRBJ2-7; D remains ambiguous. Between the trimmed V and J ends, which lost 4 bases and 2 bases, there was a span of 12 bases. There are 14 residues in the CDR3. Germline V lookup: CDR1 LNHDA, CDR2 SQIVND (reference sequence). The CDR3 loop reads CASSSARPPYEQYF. The DNA for the CDR3 is TGTGCCAGTAGTAGCGCCAGGCCCCCCTACGAGCAGTACTTC.

The gene calls are TRBV5-1 and TRBJ2-7; tentative D call: TRBD2 (5 bases). The V gene lost 0 bases and the J gene lost 2 bases, with 9 bases spanning the gap. The CDR3 consists of 14 residues. The germline V gene has CDR1 SGHRS and CDR2 YFSETQ. The DNA of the CDR3 is TGCGCCAGCAGCTTGGGGGCCGGGGCCTACGAGCAGTACTTC. Translating it yields CASSLGAGAYEQYF.

This chain links TRBV9 with TRBJ2-5; D call uncertain. V lost 0 bases and J lost 2, with 11 bases in between. CDR1 is SGDLS and CDR2 is YYNGEE in the germline V gene. The CDR3 sequence is 15 residues long. CDR3 nucleotide sequence: TGTGCCAGCAGCGTAGGGGCTACCAATCAAGAGACCCAGTACTTC. Translation: CASSVGATNQETQYF.

The CDR3 loop is CASSQGALGGNTIYF. In DNA form, the CDR3 reads TGCGCCAGCAGCCAGGGGGCCCTCGGTGGAAACACCATATATTTT. The rearrangement uses TRBV4-3 and TRBJ1-3, with a weak D call TRBD1 (6 bases). The CDR3 loop spans 15 amino acids. Germline CDR1 and CDR2: LGHNA and YSLEER. Trimming removed 3 bases from V and 3 bases from J, with 12 bases in between.

The chain recombines TRBV6-5 with TRBJ2-7, with TRBD2 matching 7 bases. V shed 4 bases and J 1 base; nucleotides not matched to a gene: 7. The CDR3 extends over 15 amino acids. Germline V CDR1 and CDR2: MNHEY, SVGAGI. This chain's CDR3 is CASSLREKGSYEQYF. The DNA of the CDR3 is TGTGCCAGCAGTTTGCGGGAGAAGGGATCCTACGAGCAGTACTTC.

The V gene is TRBV9, the J gene TRBJ2-7; TRBD1 matches at 9 bases. The junction had 4 bases not matched to a gene; V was cut back by 3 bases and J by 3 bases. From germline, CDR1 is SGDLS and CDR2 YYNGEE. This CDR3 has 14 residues. CDR3 DNA sequence: TGTGCCAGCAGCGGGACAGGGGAATTCTACGAGCAGTACTTC. Translating gives CASSGTGEFYEQYF.

This clone was detected only once. The chain is built from TRBV29-1 and TRBJ2-6; 11 bases align to TRBD2. The V and J ends lost 6 bases and 0 bases, in that order; junction bases with no gene match: 4. Germline loops: CDR1 SQVTM, CDR2 ANQGSEA. The CDR3 runs to 16 residues. CDR3 nucleotide sequence: TGCAGCGTCCTTAGCGGGGGGGGCTCTGGGGCCAACGTCCTGACTTTC. Amino acids: CSVLSGGGSGANVLTF.

V gene TRBV27 combines with J gene TRBJ1-4; 11 bases map to TRBD1. The germline CDR1 and CDR2 sequences are MNHEY and SMNVEV (reference sequence). The trim removed 8 bases at V and 6 bases at J, leaving 14 bases unmatched. The CDR3 sequence is 17 residues long. CDR3 sequence: CASGRGQGGFGDEKLFF. CDR3 sequence (DNA): TGTGCCAGCGGAAGGGGACAGGGGGGATTCGGTGATGAAAAACTGTTTTTT.

This clone appeared a few times. The genes are TRBV14 and TRBJ2-5; possible D gene TRBD1, 6 bases. The CDR3 has 16 amino acids. The V end lost 4 bases, the J end lost 1 base, and 16 bases lay between the germline ends. Germline V gives CDR1 SGHDN, CDR2 FVKESK. The CDR3 protein is CASSLPLVGGQETQYF. CDR3 DNA sequence: TGTGCCAGCAGCCTCCCCCTAGTAGGGGGCCAAGAGACCCAGTACTTC.

This clone was counted once. The chain combines TRBV19 with TRBJ1-4; D is unresolved. Germline loops: CDR1 LNHDA, CDR2 SQIVND (reference sequence). CDR3 length: 14 residues. Trimming stripped 5 bases from V and 4 bases from J, with 11 bases between. Here the CDR3 reads CASSLKLSNEKLFF. The CDR3 DNA sequence: TGTGCCAGTAGTTTAAAGCTTAGTAATGAAAAACTGTTTTTT.

The chain carries TRBV5-3 and TRBJ1-4; D is possibly TRBD1 (6 bases). TRBV5-3 is recorded as an ORF, its role being uncertain. The CDR3 extends over 17 amino acids. Trimming removed 2 bases from V and 8 bases from J, with 22 bases in between. The CDR3 loop is CARSFNREKGDVEKLFF. DNA for the CDR3: TGTGCCAGAAGCTTCAACAGGGAGAAGGGAGATGTGGAAAAACTGTTTTTT.

This chain connects TRBV6-2 or TRBV6-3 to TRBJ2-5, with D uncertain. Trimming left V 3 bases short and J 6 bases short, with 5 bases between. Germline V gives CDR1 MNHEY, CDR2 SVGEGT. The CDR3 runs to 11 residues. CDR3 in amino acids: CASSYGQTQYF. The CDR3 DNA is TGTGCCAGCAGTTATGGCCAGACCCAGTACTTC.

This clone was observed a single time. J is TRBJ2-7 and V is TRBV6-2 or TRBV6-3, with D possibly matching TRBD2 (6 bases). Trimming stripped 6 bases from V and 3 bases from J, with 18 bases between. The CDR3 consists of 15 residues. The germline gives CDR1 MNHEY, CDR2 SVGEGT. The CDR3 nucleotides read TGTGCCAGCAGCCCCATCGACGGGAGTGTCTACGAGCAGTACTTC. This encodes CASSPIDGSVYEQYF.

CDR3 nucleotide sequence: TGTGCCAGCGAAGGACAGGGGTGGGGCAATGAGCAGTTCTTC. Translation: CASEGQGWGNEQFF. The V call is TRBV7-2, the J call TRBJ2-1; 9 positions match TRBD1. The CDR3 totals 14 residues. The J segment lost 6 bases and the V segment lost 8 bases, leaving 8 bases of the junction unmatched. Germline lookup yields CDR1 SGHTA and CDR2 FQGNSA.

The V call is TRBV4-2, the J call TRBJ1-3; a possible D gene is TRBD1 (6 bases). The CDR3 consists of 18 residues. Per the germline V gene, CDR1 is LGHNA and CDR2 is YNFKEQ. V dropped 1 base and J dropped 0 bases, with 16 bases sitting between them. The CDR3 coding sequence is TGTGCCAGCAGCCAAGTCGGAGGAGGACAGTTCTCTGGAAACACCATATATTTT. It specifies CASSQVGGGQFSGNTIYF.

This sequence joins TRBV10-3 and TRBJ2-3, with D possibly matching TRBD1 (5 bases). CDR3 length equals 15 residues. Germline CDR1 is ENHRY and CDR2 is SYGVKD. The V gene lost 4 bases and the J gene lost 1 base, with 12 bases spanning the gap. CDR3 protein: CAISVSGYGTDTQYF. The CDR3 DNA reads TGTGCCATCAGTGTCTCAGGGTACGGCACAGATACGCAGTATTTT.

This chain links TRBV6-2 or TRBV6-3 with TRBJ2-6, with a tentative D call TRBD1 (6 bases). Germline-derived CDR1 and CDR2 are MNHEY and SVGEGT. Trimming took off 4 bases at V and 2 bases at J, with 12 bases between the two ends. The CDR3 consists of 16 residues. The CDR3 DNA is TGTGCCAGCAGTTCCTACAGGGTACCTGGGGCCAACGTCCTGACTTTC. Translating gives CASSSYRVPGANVLTF.

This rearrangement joins TRBV5-6 to TRBJ2-2; perhaps TRBD1 as D (5 bases). The CDR3 extends over 18 amino acids. V was trimmed by 1 base and J by 2 bases, leaving 18 bases between them. Germline assignment: CDR1 SGHDT and CDR2 YYEEEE. The CDR3 protein is CASSLRWISDTNTGELFF. CDR3 nucleotides: TGTGCCAGCAGCTTGCGGTGGATATCGGACACCAACACCGGGGAGCTGTTTTTT. The full variable domain, completed using reference TRBV5-6 and TRBJ2-2, is DAGVTQSPTHLIKTRGQQVTLRCSPKSGHDTVSWYQQALGQGPQFIFQYYEEEERQRGNFPDRFSGHQFPNYSSELNVNALLLGDSALYLCASSLRWISDTNTGELFFGEGSRLTVL.

This chain links TRBV29-1 with TRBJ1-2; D uncertain. Germline V gene sequence: CDR1 SQVTM, CDR2 ANQGSEA. Trimming took 4 bases from V and 5 from J, leaving 14 bases between them. The CDR3 runs 13 residues. CDR3 protein: CSVVREGGYGYTF. CDR3 nucleotides: TGCAGCGTTGTTAGGGAGGGAGGGTATGGCTACACCTTC.

This clone was seen just once. The V call is TRBV20-1, the J call TRBJ1-1, with D possibly being TRBD1 (5 bases). Germline values: CDR1 DFQATT, CDR2 SNEGSKA (reference sequence). V lost 3 bases to trimming and J lost 0 bases, with 14 bases between them. This CDR3 has 15 residues. CDR3 bases: TGCAGTGCTAGTCGCCGGGGGAGCATGAACACTGAAGCTTTCTTT. Residues: CSASRRGSMNTEAFF.

This clone has a single count. The CDR3 nucleotides are TGTGCCAGCAGCTTAGTCCCCAGGGGGATACCCTCTGGGGCCAACGTCCTGACTTTC. As protein: CASSLVPRGIPSGANVLTF. The V and J genes are TRBV7-8 and TRBJ2-6; TRBD1 agrees at 7 bases. Germline V gene data show CDR1 as SGHVS and CDR2 as FQNEAQ. V trimming: 1 base; J trimming: 0 bases; junction bases outside the gene matches: 9. There are 19 residues in the CDR3.